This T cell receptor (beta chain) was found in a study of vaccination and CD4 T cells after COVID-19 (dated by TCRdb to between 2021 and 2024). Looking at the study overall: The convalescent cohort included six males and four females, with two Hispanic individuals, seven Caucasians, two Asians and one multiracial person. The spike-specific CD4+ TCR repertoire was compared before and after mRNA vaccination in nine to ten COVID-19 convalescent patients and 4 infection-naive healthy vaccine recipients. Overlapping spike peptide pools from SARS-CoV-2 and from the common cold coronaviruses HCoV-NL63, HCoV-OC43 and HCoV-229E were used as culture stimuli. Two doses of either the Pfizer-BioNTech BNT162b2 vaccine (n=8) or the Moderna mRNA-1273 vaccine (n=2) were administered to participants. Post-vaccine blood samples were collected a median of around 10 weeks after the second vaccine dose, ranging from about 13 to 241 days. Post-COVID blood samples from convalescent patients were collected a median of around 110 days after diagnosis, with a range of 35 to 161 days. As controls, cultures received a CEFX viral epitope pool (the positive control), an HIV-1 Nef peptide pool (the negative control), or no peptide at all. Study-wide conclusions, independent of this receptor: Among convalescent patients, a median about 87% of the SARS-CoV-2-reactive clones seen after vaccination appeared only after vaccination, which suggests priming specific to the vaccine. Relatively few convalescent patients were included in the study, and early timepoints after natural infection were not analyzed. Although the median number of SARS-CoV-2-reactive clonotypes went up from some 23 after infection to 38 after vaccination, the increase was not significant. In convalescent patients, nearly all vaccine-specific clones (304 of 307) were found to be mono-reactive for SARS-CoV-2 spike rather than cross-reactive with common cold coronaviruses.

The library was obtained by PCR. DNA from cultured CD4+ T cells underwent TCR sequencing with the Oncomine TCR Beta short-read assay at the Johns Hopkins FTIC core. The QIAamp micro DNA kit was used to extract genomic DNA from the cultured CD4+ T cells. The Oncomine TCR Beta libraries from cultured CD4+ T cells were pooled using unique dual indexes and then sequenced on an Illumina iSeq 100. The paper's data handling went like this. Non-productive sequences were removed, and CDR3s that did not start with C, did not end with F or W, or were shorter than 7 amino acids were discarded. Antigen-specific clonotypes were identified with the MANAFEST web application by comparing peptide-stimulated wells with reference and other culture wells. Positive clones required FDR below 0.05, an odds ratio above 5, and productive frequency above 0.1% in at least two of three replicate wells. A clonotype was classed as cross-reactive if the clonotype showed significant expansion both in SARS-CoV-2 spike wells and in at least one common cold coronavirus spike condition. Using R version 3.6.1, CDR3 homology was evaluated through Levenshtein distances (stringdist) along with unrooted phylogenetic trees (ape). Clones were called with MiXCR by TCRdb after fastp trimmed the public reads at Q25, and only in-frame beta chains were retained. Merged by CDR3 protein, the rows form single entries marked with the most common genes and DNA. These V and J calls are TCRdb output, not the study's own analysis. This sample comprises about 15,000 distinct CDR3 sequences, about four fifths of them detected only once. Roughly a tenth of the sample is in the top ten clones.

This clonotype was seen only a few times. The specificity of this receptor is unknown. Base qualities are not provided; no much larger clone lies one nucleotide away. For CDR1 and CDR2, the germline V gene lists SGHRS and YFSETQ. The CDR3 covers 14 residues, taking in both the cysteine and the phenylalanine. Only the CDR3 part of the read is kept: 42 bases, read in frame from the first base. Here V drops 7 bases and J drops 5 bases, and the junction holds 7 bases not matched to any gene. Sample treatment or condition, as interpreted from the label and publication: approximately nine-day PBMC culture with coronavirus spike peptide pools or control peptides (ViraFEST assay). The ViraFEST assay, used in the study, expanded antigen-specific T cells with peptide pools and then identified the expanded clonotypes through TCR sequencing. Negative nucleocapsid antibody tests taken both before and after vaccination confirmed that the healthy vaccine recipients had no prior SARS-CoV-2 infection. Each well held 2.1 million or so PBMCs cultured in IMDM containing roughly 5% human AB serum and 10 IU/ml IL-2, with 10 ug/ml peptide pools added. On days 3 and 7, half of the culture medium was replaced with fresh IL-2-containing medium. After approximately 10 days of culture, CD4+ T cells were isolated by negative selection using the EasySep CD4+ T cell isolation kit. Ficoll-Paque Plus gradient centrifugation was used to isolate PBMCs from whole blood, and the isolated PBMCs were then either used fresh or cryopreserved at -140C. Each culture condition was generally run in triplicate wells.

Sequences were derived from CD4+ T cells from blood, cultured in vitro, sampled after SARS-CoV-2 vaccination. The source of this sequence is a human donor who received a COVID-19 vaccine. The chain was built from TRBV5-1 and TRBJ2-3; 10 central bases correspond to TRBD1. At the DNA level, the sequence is TGCGCCAGCCAGAAAGGGACAGGGGAAGATACGCAGTATTTT. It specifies CASQKGTGEDTQYF.